This T cell receptor (beta chain) stems from a study of Ad26.COV2.S vaccination and SARS-CoV-2 variants. Overall study context: Into the muscle, Ad26.COV2.S was dosed once or twice, 56 days apart. The study's findings and limits: Breadth and depth estimates from TCRs may understate total T cell responses. Comparable non-spike TCR breadth was observed in vaccine and placebo recipients. After vaccination, reports described spike-specific CD8+ and CD4+ T cell responses as showing substantial breadth.

Germline assignment: CDR1 LGHDT and CDR2 YNNKEL (reference sequence). The V and J ends lost 5 bases and 4 bases respectively, with 14 bases between them. CDR3 length equals 14 residues. Assay: immunoSEQ multiplex PCR; the TCRdb copy retains only in-frame clones and omits some. This sample has about 320,000 clones, with around 84% found just once. Regarding this clone: The antigen is unknown.

Treatment reported: around 19 received Ad26.COV2.S at low or high dose, single or two shots; 5 received placebo; per-sample allocation not given. It was on day 63 after the first vaccine or placebo injection that samples were taken. The TCR sequence derives from a person aged 18-65 years who received the Ad26.COV2.S COVID-19 vaccine or a placebo. The chain uses TRBV3-1 (or the pseudogene TRBV3-2) and TRBJ1-2, with D hard to call. Sequencing used peripheral blood, obtained in a trial of Ad26.COV2.S vaccine versus placebo. CDR3 nucleotides: TGTGCCAGCAGCGGACGACCCAACGTCTATGGCTACACCTTC. Amino acid sequence: CASSGRPNVYGYTF.